This TCR beta chain was identified during a study of T-cell memory formation after mild COVID-19. Study-level background: Largely, TCR clusters stayed within a single donor.

This clonotype showed up just a few times. Its antigen is still unknown. Study conclusions and caveats: Pre-infection memory already had some responding clones, implying cross-reactive memory joined. CD4+ clones that contracted lay mainly in CM and EM; CD8+ ones lay in EMRA.

V lost 5 bases and J lost 0, with 10 bases in between. The CDR3 runs 14 residues. Germline V gene data show CDR1 as MNHEY and CDR2 as SMNVEV (reference sequence). TCR alpha and TCR beta cDNA libraries carrying sample barcodes and UMIs were produced by 5'RACE using constant-segment primers. TCRdb ran MiXCR on the 5' RACE reads and lists one entry per CDR3 protein. The repertoire consists of about 340,000 distinct CDR3 sequences, with roughly 15% occurring once and the leading ten covering approximately 20%. This receptor was taken from a man in his late teens or twenties who had mild COVID-19 (a few samples of this study predate the infection). Cell type and time point are not known. Sequenced sample: PBMCs or a T cell subset sorted from them (not recorded which). V gene TRBV27 combines with J gene TRBJ1-1; tentatively, D is TRBD1 (5 bases). CDR3 DNA sequence: TGTGCCAGCAGTCATGGGACCCTGAACACTGAAGCTTTCTTT. This sequence encodes CASSHGTLNTEAFF.